The 27 T cell receptor beta chains in this list originate from one sample, sequenced in a study of human T cells and chemical hapten exposure (dated by TCRdb to about 2021). What the time point label conveys for this sample: healthy volunteer bleed at 2 weeks. Total RNA was isolated from unfractionated whole blood collected in Tempus Blood RNA tubes. The library was made by RACE. Sequencing was performed on a NextSeq 500. TCRdb applied fastp at Q25 and MiXCR to the public reads, then kept only in-frame beta chains. A single entry per CDR3 protein holds the most common genes and DNA from its merged rows. This sample is represented by over 100,000 distinct CDR3 sequences; approximately 9% of them were singletons. Of the sample, 1.5% to 2% is held by the ten largest clones. Sequencing input: whole blood. These receptor sequences come from a male donor in good health. Some clones in this sample may be carry-over from other donors' samples.

A word on this clonotype: The conserved closing phenylalanine or tryptophan is absent in this CDR3, likely reflecting a read error. The chain uses TRBV2 and TRBJ1-3; D is unclear. This CDR3 contains 14 residues. The V gene lost 4 bases and the J gene lost 0 bases, with 7 bases spanning the gap. The V gene's germline CDR1 is SNHLY and CDR2 FYNNEI. CDR3 amino acids: CASSAIFSGNTIYS. DNA for the CDR3: TGTGCCAGCAGTGCAATTTTCTCTGGAAACACCATATATTCT.

This clonotype showed up many times. The chain uses TRBV20-1 and TRBJ2-2; D is perhaps TRBD1 or TRBD2 (5 bases each). Germline loops: CDR1 DFQATT, CDR2 SNEGSKA (reference sequence). The CDR3 totals 14 residues. Trimming shortened V by 5 bases and J by 3 bases, and 13 bases separated the two germline ends. CDR3: CSAPGTLHTGELFF. In nucleotides, the CDR3 is TGCAGTGCTCCCGGGACCCTCCACACCGGGGAGCTGTTTTTT.

This rearrangement joins TRBV6-7 to TRBJ2-7, with D perhaps TRBD1 (6 bases). Being an ORF, TRBV6-7 has a function that is uncertain. V lost 2 bases to trimming and J lost 0 bases, with 11 bases between them. This CDR3 has 15 amino acids. CDR3 sequence reads: CASSYGTLSSYEQYF. The CDR3 coding sequence is TGTGCCAGCAGTTACGGGACACTAAGCTCCTACGAGCAGTACTTC.

This clonotype came up many times. This chain joins TRBV9 and TRBJ2-1; 7 nucleotides agree with TRBD2. This CDR3 region has 14 residues. Trimming cost V 4 bases and J 1 base; bases outside gene matches: 2. Looked up from germline, CDR1 is SGDLS and CDR2 is YYNGEE. CDR3 protein: CASSLSGSYNEQFF. Here the CDR3 DNA reads TGTGCCAGCAGCCTTAGCGGGTCCTACAATGAGCAGTTCTTC.

CDR3 residues: CASSQPQGTGELFF. The CDR3 DNA reads as TGTGCCAGCAGCCAACCACAGGGGACCGGGGAGCTGTTTTTT. J is TRBJ2-2 and V is TRBV14, with TRBD1 identical over 7 bases. This CDR3 comprises 14 residues. The germline gives CDR1 SGHDN, CDR2 FVKESK. The V gene end was trimmed by 2 bases and the J gene end by 5 bases; junction bases not matched to a gene: 2. Using reference TRBV14 and TRBJ2-2 for the parts outside the CDR3, the full variable domain is EAGVTQFPSHSVIEKGQTVTLRCDPISGHDNLYWYRRVMGKEIKFLLHFVKESKQDESGMPNNRFLAERTGGTYSTLKVQPAELEDSGVYFCASSQPQGTGELFFGEGSRLTVL.

This chain uses TRBV27 with TRBJ2-1; 11 bases align to TRBD1. Germline CDR1 is MNHEY and CDR2 is SMNVEV (reference sequence). The CDR3 consists of 15 residues. Unmatched junction bases numbered 5, after V lost 5 bases and J lost 5 bases. CDR3 region: CASSIRDRGDNEQFF. In DNA form, the CDR3 reads TGTGCCAGCAGTATACGGGACAGGGGGGACAATGAGCAGTTCTTC.

V and J are TRBV12-3 or TRBV12-4 and TRBJ1-2, with D perhaps TRBD1 (5 bases). This CDR3 spans 14 amino acids. Trimming took 6 bases from V and 6 from J, leaving 17 bases between them. Here the CDR3 DNA reads TGTGCCAGCAGGGGTTCGAGTGCAGGGCATGGCTACACCTTC. It specifies CASRGSSAGHGYTF.

This clonotype was seen more than once but under ten times. The rearrangement links TRBV4-3 to TRBJ2-6, with a tentative D call TRBD1 (6 bases). This CDR3 contains 18 residues. Trimming pared 0 bases from V and 0 bases from J, leaving 12 bases between. Germline V gene lookup returns CDR1 LGHNA and CDR2 YSLEER. The chain's CDR3 is CASSQDRGGFSGANVLTF. The CDR3 nucleotides are TGCGCCAGCAGCCAAGACAGGGGCGGATTCTCTGGGGCCAACGTCCTGACTTTC.

V gene TRBV12-3 or TRBV12-4 combines with J gene TRBJ2-5; D is uncertain. Deletions cut 5 bases from V and 3 bases from J, with 16 bases between. The CDR3 spans 15 residues. The CDR3 region has the DNA TGTGCCAGCAGTAATAACCTCTGGGGAAAAGAGACCCAGTACTTC. This sequence encodes CASSNNLWGKETQYF.

The rearrangement uses TRBV14 and TRBJ2-6; D not certain. CDR1 and CDR2 (germline): SGHDN, FVKESK. With 1 base removed from V and 0 bases from J, the gap between germline ends came to 7 bases. The CDR3 totals 16 residues. The CDR3 spells CASSQGTYSGANVLTF. In DNA form, the CDR3 reads TGTGCCAGCAGCCAAGGGACCTACTCTGGGGCCAACGTCCTGACTTTC.

CDR3 nucleotide sequence: TGTGCCAGCAGCGTGTTGAACCCGGGACTAGCGAGCGATGAGCAGTTCTTC. Its translation: CASSVLNPGLASDEQFF. The V gene is TRBV9, the J gene TRBJ2-1; 10 nucleotides agree with TRBD2. CDR1 is SGDLS and CDR2 is YYNGEE in the germline V gene. This CDR3 is 17 amino acids long. V shed 2 bases and J 8 bases; nucleotides not matched to a gene: 13. Full variable domain (missing parts from reference TRBV9 and TRBJ2-1): DSGVTQTPKHLITATGQRVTLRCSPRSGDLSVYWYQQSLDQGLQFLIQYYNGEERAKGNILERFSAQQFPDLHSELNLSSLELGDSALYFCASSVLNPGLASDEQFFGPGTRLTVL.

This clonotype was recorded a few times. The chain combines TRBV11-2 with TRBJ2-1, with 7 bases aligning to TRBD2. This CDR3 contains 18 residues. Looked up from germline, CDR1 is SGHAT and CDR2 is FQNNGV. V shed 0 bases and J 3 bases; nucleotides not matched to a gene: 11. CDR3 amino acids: CASSLDPLRGIYYNEQFF. In DNA, the CDR3 is TGTGCCAGCAGCTTAGATCCCTTGCGGGGGATATACTACAATGAGCAGTTCTTC.

This clonotype showed up many times. The chain combines TRBV20-1 with TRBJ1-2; TRBD1 aligns across 7 bases. Germline CDR1 and CDR2: DFQATT and SNEGSKA (reference sequence). This CDR3 contains 12 residues. V was clipped by 5 bases and J by 6 bases; unmatched bases: 6. In DNA, the CDR3 is TGCAGTGCTGGGAGGGGGCGGGATGGCTACACCTTC. Translated, it gives CSAGRGRDGYTF.

As regards this clonotype: Given a much more abundant clone one base away, this may be a read error. The gene calls are TRBV12-5 and TRBJ2-7; D not certain. The CDR3 loop spans 16 amino acids. Germline V gene sequence: CDR1 LGHNT, CDR2 FRNRAP. CDR3 nucleotides: TGTGCTAGTGTTCTTTTCCCCTTAGTTTCCCCCTACAAGCAGTACTTC. Amino acid sequence: CASVLFPLVSPYKQYF. Based on the CDR3 plus reference TRBV12-5 and TRBJ2-7, the full variable domain is DARVTQTPRHKVTEMGQEVTMRCQPILGHNTVFWYRQTMMQGLELLAYFRNRAPLDDSGMPKDRFSAEMPDATLATLKIQPSEPRDSAVYFCASVLFPLVSPYKQYFGPGTRLTVT.

This clonotype has a count of ten or more. V is TRBV12-3 or TRBV12-4 and J is TRBJ1-2; 7 nucleotides align to TRBD1. CDR3 length: 14 amino acids. The V segment lost 3 bases and the J segment 8 bases; nucleotides outside the gene matches: 9. CDR3 DNA sequence: TGTGCCAGCAGTTTGATAGGGGGCGATCACGGCTACACCTTC. Translation gives CASSLIGGDHGYTF.

This clonotype was seen repeatedly, ten times or more. This chain uses TRBV7-9 with TRBJ2-2; 7 positions match TRBD2. The CDR3 covers 17 residues. From germline, CDR1 is SEHNR and CDR2 FQNEAQ (reference sequence). J was trimmed by 4 bases and V by 5 bases; bases with no gene match: 13. The CDR3, as DNA: TGTGCCAGCAGCGAAGGAGAACCGGGACTAACCACCGGGGAGCTGTTTTTT. Protein product: CASSEGEPGLTTGELFF.

There are many counts of this clonotype. The rearrangement links TRBV6-6 to TRBJ2-5; a weak D match, TRBD2 (5 bases). This CDR3 has 15 residues. The V end lost 0 bases, the J end lost 4 bases, and 12 bases lay between the germline ends. Germline V gene sequence: CDR1 MNHNY, CDR2 SVGAGI (reference sequence). The CDR3 bases are TGTGCCAGCAGTTACTCGGGTCTAGCTAGAGAGACCCAGTACTTC. Translated, it gives CASSYSGLARETQYF.

This clonotype has ten or more counts. The rearrangement links TRBV20-1 to TRBJ1-2; the match to TRBD1 covers 7 bases. V was clipped by 6 bases and J by 4 bases; unmatched bases: 8. In germline, CDR1 is DFQATT, CDR2 SNEGSKA (reference sequence). The CDR3 contains 13 residues. CDR3 nucleotides: TGCAGTGCACAGACAGGGTCCGCCTATGGCTACACCTTC. Translating gives CSAQTGSAYGYTF.

The V and J genes are TRBV6-2 or TRBV6-3 and TRBJ2-1; D is unclear. Trimming removed 3 bases from V and 6 bases from J, with 12 bases in between. The length of the CDR3 is 14 residues. CDR1 is MNHEY and CDR2 is SVGEGT in the germline V gene. DNA of the CDR3: TGTGCCAGCAGTTATAGCACTATACTCAATGAGCAGTTCTTC. It is translated as CASSYSTILNEQFF.

This clonotype was seen ten or more times. V and J are TRBV20-1 and TRBJ1-6, with a possible D match to TRBD1 (6 bases). The length of the CDR3 is 15 residues. V dropped 0 bases and J dropped 9 bases, with 15 bases sitting between them. Germline loops: CDR1 DFQATT, CDR2 SNEGSKA (reference sequence). The CDR3 here is CSARDKGRGGSPLHF. Written as DNA, the CDR3 is TGCAGTGCTAGAGATAAGGGCAGGGGAGGTTCACCCCTCCACTTT.

In this sample, this clonotype turned up many times. The chain uses TRBV7-9 and TRBJ1-1, with D uncertain. The CDR3 loop spans 12 amino acids. V lost 5 bases to trimming and J lost 6 bases, with 10 bases between them. Germline V gene lookup returns CDR1 SEHNR and CDR2 FQNEAQ (reference sequence). As DNA, the CDR3 is TGTGCCAGCAGCCAACCTAGGGCTGAAGCTTTCTTT. Protein product: CASSQPRAEAFF.

This rearrangement joins TRBV7-8 to TRBJ1-5; D is unresolved. Germline assignment: CDR1 SGHVS and CDR2 FQNEAQ. The CDR3 runs 15 residues. With 3 bases removed from V and 3 bases from J, the gap between germline ends came to 12 bases. DNA of the CDR3: TGTGCCAGCAGCTTTCAAGGAGAGGCCAATCAGCCCCAGCATTTT. Encoded protein: CASSFQGEANQPQHF.

The gene calls are TRBV27 and TRBJ2-7, with a possible D match to TRBD1 (6 bases). Between the trimmed V and J ends, which lost 1 base and 6 bases, there was a span of 7 bases. CDR1 MNHEY and CDR2 SMNVEV come from the germline V gene (reference sequence). The CDR3 has 12 amino acids. The CDR3 DNA is TGTGCCAGCAGTTTATTGGGGGCCGAGCAGTACTTC. Its translation: CASSLLGAEQYF.

This chain uses TRBV14 with TRBJ2-1; the match to TRBD2 covers 9 bases. Per the germline V gene, CDR1 is SGHDN and CDR2 is FVKESK. Germline trimming cut 0 bases from V and 5 bases from J; bases unmatched to any gene: 17. This CDR3 has 20 residues. The CDR3 is CASSQDSLAGSSSFNNEQFF. CDR3 nucleotide sequence: TGTGCCAGCAGCCAAGATTCCCTAGCGGGAAGTTCCAGTTTTAACAATGAGCAGTTCTTC.

The chain employs TRBV7-2 and TRBJ2-3, with D unclear. Trimming shortened V by 4 bases and J by 1 base, and 12 bases separated the two germline ends. The CDR3 extends over 15 amino acids. Germline assignment: CDR1 SGHTA and CDR2 FQGNSA. Here the CDR3 reads CASSSPSPGTDTQYF. The CDR3 bases are TGTGCCAGCAGCTCCCCTTCACCTGGCACAGATACGCAGTATTTT.

The rearrangement joins TRBV3-1 to TRBJ2-5; 9 bases are shared with TRBD2. J was trimmed by 4 bases and V by 0 bases; bases with no gene match: 6. The CDR3 consists of 16 residues. CDR1 and CDR2 (germline): LGHDT, YNNKEL (reference sequence). In DNA, the CDR3 is TGTGCCAGCAGCCAAGAGCCTACACTAGCGGGAGAGACCCAGTACTTC. It encodes CASSQEPTLAGETQYF.

The chain couples TRBV21-1 to TRBJ1-1; the D call in the table, TRBD1, was not verified against the DNA. TRBV21-1 counts as a pseudogene. This CDR3 region has 16 residues. In DNA, the CDR3 is TGTGCCAGCAGCAATTTTCCGGGACAGGGGCGAGGCGGAGCTTTCTTT. Translating it yields CASSNFPGQGRGGAFF.